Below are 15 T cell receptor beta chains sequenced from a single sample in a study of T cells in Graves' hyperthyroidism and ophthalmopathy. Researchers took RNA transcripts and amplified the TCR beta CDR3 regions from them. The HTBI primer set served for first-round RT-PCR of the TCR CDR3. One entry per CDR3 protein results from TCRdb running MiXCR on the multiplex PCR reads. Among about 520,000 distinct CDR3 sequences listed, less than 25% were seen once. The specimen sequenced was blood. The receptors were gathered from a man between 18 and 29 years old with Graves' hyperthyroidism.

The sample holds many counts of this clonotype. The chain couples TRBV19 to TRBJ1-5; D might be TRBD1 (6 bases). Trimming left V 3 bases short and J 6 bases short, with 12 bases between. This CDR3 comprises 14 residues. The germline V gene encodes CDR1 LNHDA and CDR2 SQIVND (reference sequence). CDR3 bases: TGTGCCAGTAGTATGGAACAGGGCCGTCAGCCCCAGCATTTT. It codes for CASSMEQGRQPQHF.

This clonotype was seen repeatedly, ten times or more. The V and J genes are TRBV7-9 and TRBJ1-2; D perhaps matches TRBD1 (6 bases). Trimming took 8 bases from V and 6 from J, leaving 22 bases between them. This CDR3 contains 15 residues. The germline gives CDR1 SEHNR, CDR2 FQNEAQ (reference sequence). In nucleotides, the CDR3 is TGTGCCAGCCTGAACGAAAACAGGGCTGGGGATGGCTACACCTTC. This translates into CASLNENRAGDGYTF.

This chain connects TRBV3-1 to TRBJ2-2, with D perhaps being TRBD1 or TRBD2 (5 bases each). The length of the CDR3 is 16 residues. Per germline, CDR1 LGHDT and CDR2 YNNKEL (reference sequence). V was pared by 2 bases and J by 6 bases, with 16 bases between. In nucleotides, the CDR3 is TGTGCCAGCAGCCAACTGGCCCAAGTGGGGGCCGGGGAGCTGTTTTTT. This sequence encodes CASSQLAQVGAGELFF.

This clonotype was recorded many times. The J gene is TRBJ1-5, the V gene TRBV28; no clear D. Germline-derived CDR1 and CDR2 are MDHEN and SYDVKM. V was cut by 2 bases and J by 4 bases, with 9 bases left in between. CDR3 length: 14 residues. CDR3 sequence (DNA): TGTGCCAGCAGTTTAACAATTCTAAATCAGCCCCAGCATTTT. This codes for CASSLTILNQPQHF.

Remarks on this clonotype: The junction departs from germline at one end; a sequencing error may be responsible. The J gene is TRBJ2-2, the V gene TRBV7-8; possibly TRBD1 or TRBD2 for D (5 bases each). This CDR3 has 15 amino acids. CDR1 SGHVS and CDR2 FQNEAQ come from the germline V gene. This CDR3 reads CASSLARVDTGELCF. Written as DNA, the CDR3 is TGTGCCAGCAGCTTAGCCAGGGTTGACACCGGGGAGCTGTGTTTT.

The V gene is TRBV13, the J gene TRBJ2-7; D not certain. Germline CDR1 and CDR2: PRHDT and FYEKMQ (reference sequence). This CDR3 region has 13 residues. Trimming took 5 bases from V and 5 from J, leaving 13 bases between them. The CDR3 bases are TGTGCCAGCAGCCGCCACCTAAACCACGAGCAGTACTTC. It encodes CASSRHLNHEQYF.

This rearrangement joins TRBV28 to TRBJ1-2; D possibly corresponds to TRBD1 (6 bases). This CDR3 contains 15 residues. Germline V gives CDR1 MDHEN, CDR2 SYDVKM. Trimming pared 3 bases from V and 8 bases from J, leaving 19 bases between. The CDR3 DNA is TGTGCCAGCAGTTTGGGGACAAGCGGGGGCCAAGGCTACACCTTC. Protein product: CASSLGTSGGQGYTF.

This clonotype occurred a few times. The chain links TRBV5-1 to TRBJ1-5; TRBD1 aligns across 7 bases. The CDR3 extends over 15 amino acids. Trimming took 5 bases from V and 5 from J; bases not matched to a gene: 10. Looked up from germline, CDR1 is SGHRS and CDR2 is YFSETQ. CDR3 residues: CASSHTGAVDQPQHF. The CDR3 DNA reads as TGCGCCAGCAGTCATACAGGGGCTGTCGATCAGCCCCAGCATTTT.

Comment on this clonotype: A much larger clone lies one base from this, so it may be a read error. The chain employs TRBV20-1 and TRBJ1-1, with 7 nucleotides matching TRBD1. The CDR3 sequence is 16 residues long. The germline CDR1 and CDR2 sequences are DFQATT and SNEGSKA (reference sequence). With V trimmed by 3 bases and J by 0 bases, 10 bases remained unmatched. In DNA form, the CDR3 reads TGCAGTGCTAGTATCGTCCCCAGGGGGTTGAACACTGAAGCTTTCTTT. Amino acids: CSASIVPRGLNTEAFF.

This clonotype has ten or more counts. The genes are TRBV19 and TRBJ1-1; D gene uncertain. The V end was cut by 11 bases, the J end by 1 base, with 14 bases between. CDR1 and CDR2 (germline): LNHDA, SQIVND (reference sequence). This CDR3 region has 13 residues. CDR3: CAARGPSNTEAFF. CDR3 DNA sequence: TGTGCCGCCCGCGGCCCATCGAACACTGAAGCTTTCTTT.

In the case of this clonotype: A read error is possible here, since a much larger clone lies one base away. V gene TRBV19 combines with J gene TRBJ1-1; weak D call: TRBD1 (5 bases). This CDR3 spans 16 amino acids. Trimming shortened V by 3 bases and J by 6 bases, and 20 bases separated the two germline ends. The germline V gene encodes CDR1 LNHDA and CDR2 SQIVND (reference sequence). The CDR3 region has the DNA TGTGCCAGTAGTATGGTAGGGGATCCTCCGACAGCTGAAGCTTTCTTT. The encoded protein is CASSMVGDPPTAEAFF.

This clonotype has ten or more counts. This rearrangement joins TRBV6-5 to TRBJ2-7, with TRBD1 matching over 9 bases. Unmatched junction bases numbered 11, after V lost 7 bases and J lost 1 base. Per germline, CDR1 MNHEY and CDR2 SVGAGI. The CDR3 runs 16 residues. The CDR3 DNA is TGTGCCAGCACCCCAGTGCTGGGACAGGGATCCTACGAGCAGTACTTC. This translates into CASTPVLGQGSYEQYF.

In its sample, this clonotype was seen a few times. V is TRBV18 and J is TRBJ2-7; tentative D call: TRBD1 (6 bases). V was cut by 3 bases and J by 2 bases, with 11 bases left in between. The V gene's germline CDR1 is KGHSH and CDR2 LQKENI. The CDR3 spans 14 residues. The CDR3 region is CASSPGTQTYEQYF. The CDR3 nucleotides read TGTGCCAGCTCACCCGGGACACAGACCTACGAGCAGTACTTC.

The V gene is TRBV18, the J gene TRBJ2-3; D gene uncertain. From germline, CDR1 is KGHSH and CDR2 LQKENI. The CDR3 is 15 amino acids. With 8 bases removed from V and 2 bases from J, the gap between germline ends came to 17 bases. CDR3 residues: CASSQDNPHTDTQYF. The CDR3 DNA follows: TGTGCCAGCAGCCAGGATAACCCTCACACAGATACGCAGTATTTT.

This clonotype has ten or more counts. DNA for the CDR3: TGCGCCAGCAGCTTGGATGTAGGGAAAGTCGGAGAGACCCAGTACTTC. This sequence encodes CASSLDVGKVGETQYF. The chain uses TRBV5-1 and TRBJ2-5, with D unclear. Trimming pared 0 bases from V and 4 bases from J, leaving 16 bases between. Per germline, CDR1 SGHRS and CDR2 YFSETQ. CDR3 size: 16 residues. Complete variable domain (other parts from reference TRBV5-1 and TRBJ2-5): KAGVTQTPRYLIKTRGQQVTLSCSPISGHRSVSWYQQTPGQGLQFLFEYFSETQRNKGNFPGRFSGRQFSNSRSEMNVSTLELGDSALYLCASSLDVGKVGETQYFGPGTRLLVL.